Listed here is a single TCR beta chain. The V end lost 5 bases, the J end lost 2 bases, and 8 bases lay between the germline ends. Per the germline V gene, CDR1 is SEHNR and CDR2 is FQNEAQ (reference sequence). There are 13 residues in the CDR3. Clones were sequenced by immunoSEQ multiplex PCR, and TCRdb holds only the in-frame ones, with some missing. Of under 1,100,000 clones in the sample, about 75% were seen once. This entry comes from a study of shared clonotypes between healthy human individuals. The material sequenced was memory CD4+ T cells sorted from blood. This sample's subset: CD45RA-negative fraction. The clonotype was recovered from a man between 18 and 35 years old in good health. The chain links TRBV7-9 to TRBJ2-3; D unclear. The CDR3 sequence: CASSIQITDTQYF. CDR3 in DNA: TGTGCCAGCAGCATCCAAATCACAGATACGCAGTATTTT.